This TCR beta chain came from a study of T-cell reconstitution after alpha-beta-depleted transplantation in children. The authors prepared the TCRbeta library with unique molecular identifiers. TCRdb analysed the PCR reads with MiXCR anew, one entry per CDR3 protein. This sample has approximately 350,000 distinct CDR3 sequences, with 15% to 20% found just once. Trimming pared 4 bases from V and 4 bases from J, leaving 12 bases between. Germline assignment: CDR1 GTSNPN and CDR2 SVGIG (reference sequence). This CDR3 spans 13 amino acids. Overall study findings and caveats: Surviving recipient cells, namely T cells and thymic progenitors, were the source of high day-60 TCRbeta diversity in some patients. By one year post-transplant, T-cell counts and diversity largely arose from T cells that were newly produced.

Notes on this clonotype: Its antigen is still unknown.

The TCR sequence derives from a male patient under 10 years old who had a stem cell transplant for acute lymphoblastic leukemia, so the T cells may come from the graft donor. This specimen consisted of PBMCs, mostly from graft donor cells, obtained 360 days after TCRalphabeta/CD19-depleted stem cell transplant. This chain links TRBV30 with TRBJ2-3; D uncertain. The CDR3 spells CAWTLTAPDTQYF. The DNA for the CDR3 is TGTGCCTGGACATTGACGGCTCCAGATACGCAGTATTTT.